The source of this T cell receptor (beta chain) is a study of cytomegalovirus exposure and HLA in healthy donors (dated by TCRdb to 2016 to 2017). General notes on the study: According to a later analysis, one platform produced both the 100 to 150 validation repertoires and the approximately 670 repertoires of the first cohort. The study aimed to test whether cataloging public T cell receptors could reveal signatures of past pathogen exposure. To predict cytomegalovirus infection status, the study brought together high-throughput TCR immunosequencing, statistical association of individual TCRs with disease status, and machine learning. A separate validation cohort of 100 to 150 different subjects was used in addition to the 666-subject first cohort. Overall study results and their limits: A later analysis found that TCRs clustered in the first cohort also tended to co-occur in the 120 validation repertoires, with 94% of cluster scores above 0. The authors suggested that the approach could potentially be extended to other disease states and immunological phenotypes. Most TCR sequences were observed very rarely across donors, whereas some public TCRs were present in many individuals. Three of the identified cytomegalovirus-associated TCR beta chains were confirmed in vitro to be specific for cytomegalovirus antigens. A total of fewer than 200 TCR beta chains were listed by the study as associated with cytomegalovirus. The classifier was reported to diagnose cytomegalovirus status with high specificity and sensitivity in both the original and validation cohorts. A later analysis had no HLA typing for the validation cohort, so co-occurrence there was scored across all 120 or so repertoires.

To note about this clone: The clone's antigen remains unknown. Within one base of it there is no much larger clone, and no base qualities were kept.

Library creation used the immunoSEQ multiplex PCR assay. On the authors' methods: To diagnose cytomegalovirus status from the catalog of TCR beta chain sequences, a statistical classification framework was built. Not all clones reach the TCRdb copy of this immuneACCESS table, which keeps in-frame sequences only. Checked studies attribute under half of the gap to unresolved V genes and leave the rest unexplained. The V and J calls and clone size are taken from that table; D and trimming were inferred from the DNA. Across this sample there are 66,000 or so clones, with about 97% seen only once. Of the sample, 1.5% to 2% falls within the top ten clones. V loses 6 bases of germline sequence and J loses 2 bases, and the interval between the two ends is 14 bases. CDR1 and CDR2 (SNHLY, FYNNEI) derive from the germline V gene. The CDR3 holds 15 amino acids from the cysteine to the phenylalanine. The kept DNA is CDR3 alone, 45 bases in frame from the first base.

Donors formed part of the validation cohort, which comprised about 120 subjects and was distinct from the first cohort of 550 to 850 subjects. The sequence joins TRBV2 to TRBJ1-3, with TRBD1 perhaps the D gene, on 5 matching bases. This receptor was obtained from a woman aged 18-29 years in good health and CMV-seropositive. Sample: PBMCs. The CDR3 loop reads CASSGGGGTGNTIYF. In nucleotides, the sequence is TGTGCCAGCAGCGGGGGGGGTGGGACTGGAAACACCATATATTTT.